This T cell receptor (beta chain) was obtained from a study of T-cell reconstitution after alpha-beta-depleted transplantation in children. Regarding the study as a whole: Newly produced T cells mostly provided counts and TCRbeta diversity after one year, as hyperexpanded clones declined. About two months after transplant, alpha-beta T cells reportedly came from several hundred expanded graft clones. Some patients' high day-60 TCRbeta diversity was traced to surviving recipient T cells and thymic progenitors.

Using unique molecular identifiers, the investigators prepared the TCRbeta library. TCRdb called the PCR reads again in MiXCR, with one record for every CDR3 protein. The data show approximately 400,000 distinct CDR3 sequences, with around 15% seen just once and around 28% held by the top ten. This clonotype was counted a few times. Antigen: not known. CDR3 size: 11 residues. CDR1 is SGHTA and CDR2 is FQGNSA in the germline V gene. The V end lost 11 bases, the J end lost 0 bases, and 7 bases lay between the germline ends. Material: PBMCs, mostly from graft donor cells, obtained 360 days after TCRalphabeta/CD19-depleted stem cell transplant. The chain is built from TRBV7-2 and TRBJ2-5; no definite D call. This TCR was sampled from a boy less than two years old who had a stem cell transplant for Wiskott-Aldrich syndrome, so the T cells may come from the graft donor. CDR3 residues: CAGGHQETQYF. CDR3 DNA sequence: TGTGCCGGCGGACACCAAGAGACCCAGTACTTC.